This T cell receptor beta chain stems from a study of blood T cell repertoires in COVID-19 (dated by TCRdb to the early 2020s). For the study in its entirety: Samples from collaborators originated in the United States, Italy and Spain and spanned both the acute and convalescent phases of COVID-19. The prospective study material was composed of cDNA or gDNA derived from T cells, B-cell-depleted T cells, or PBMCs. Subjects who had been exposed to COVID-19, were actively infected with it, or had recovered from it provided the deeply sampled blood TCRbeta repertoires that made up the dataset. The repertoires were released in a freely available public database intended as a resource for research on the immune response to SARS-CoV-2. The samples were drawn from the first 160 participants of the ongoing ImmuneRACE study and from under 1,500 subjects provided by 6 global collaborators. A de-identified subject ID, COVID-19 status, age in years and sex were almost always included in the sample metadata. Where available, HLA class I and class II types were obtained from metadata supplied by the sample provider rather than from assay-based typing. The study at large found these results: The quantity of clinical and demographic metadata differed by source and by participant and was supplied without curation.

Each collaborating institution followed its own protocols to collect whole blood in K2EDTA tubes. For TCRbeta analysis, collaborators shipped samples as frozen whole blood, isolated PBMCs, or DNA extracted from either of those sample types. CDR1 SGHAT and CDR2 FQNNGV were looked up in the germline V gene. The germline V end is reduced by 5 bases and the J end by 3 bases; junction bases left unmatched: 8. CDR3 length: 15 amino acids, cysteine to phenylalanine. Kept here is only the CDR3 DNA, which spans 45 bases and is read in frame from base 1. TCRbeta CDR3 regions were amplified from genomic DNA by means of the immunoSEQ Assay, a bias-controlled multiplex PCR. Per the source publication's procedure: The number of nucleated cells in each sample was estimated from the amplification of reference gene primers within the assay. To quantify the absolute abundance of each unique TCRbeta CDR3 rearrangement, sequence reads were collapsed and filtered. For each sample, productive Simpson clonality was calculated by taking the square root of Simpson's diversity index across productive rearrangements. TCRdb took over this immuneACCESS table, retaining in-frame rearrangements with V and J assigned. Such tables are incomplete; in checked studies, under half of the missing clones stem from an unresolved V gene, and the remainder is unexplained. The V and J calls and the clone size are those of that table, but D and trimming were determined from the DNA. In this sample the table shows 210,000 or so clones, roughly 90% of which occur a single time. Clones ranked in the top ten supply roughly 2.5% of the sample.

With regard to this clone: Its binding antigen is unknown. The record has no base qualities; no much larger clone is one base away.

Material for sequencing was peripheral blood. The clonotype comes from a woman aged 60-75 years with acute or convalescent COVID-19. The rearranged chain carries TRBV11-2 and TRBJ2-7; 9 junctional bases match TRBD1. The CDR3 here reads CASSRTGESFYEQYF. The nucleotide sequence reads TGTGCCAGCAGCCGGACAGGGGAATCCTTCTACGAGCAGTACTTC.